The 9 T cell receptor beta chains below come from one sample, sequenced in a study of identical twins. TCRdb reanalysed the 5' RACE reads using MiXCR and keeps one entry per CDR3 protein. The repertoire holds about 430,000 distinct CDR3 sequences, with 18% as singletons. Sequenced: naive T cells sorted from blood. Receptor source: a man aged 50-59 years in good health.

This clonotype came up many times. The chain employs TRBV20-1 and TRBJ2-5; 10 bases match TRBD1. Per the germline V gene, CDR1 is DFQATT and CDR2 is SNEGSKA (reference sequence). Trimming cost V 0 bases and J 5 bases; bases outside gene matches: 15. This CDR3 region has 18 residues. Here the CDR3 reads CSARDRDQMAGQGETQYF. The CDR3 DNA reads TGCAGTGCTAGAGATAGGGATCAAATGGCGGGACAGGGGGAGACCCAGTACTTC.

The table lists this clonotype with a few counts. J is TRBJ2-2 and V is TRBV28; the match to TRBD1 covers 8 bases. The junction had 7 bases not matched to a gene; V was cut back by 7 bases and J by 0 bases. Germline V gene sequence: CDR1 MDHEN, CDR2 SYDVKM. The CDR3 has 16 amino acids. As DNA, the CDR3 is TGTGCCAGCATCATGGACAGGGTGTCGAACACCGGGGAGCTGTTTTTT. This encodes CASIMDRVSNTGELFF. Complete variable domain (other parts from reference TRBV28 and TRBJ2-2): DVKVTQSSRYLVKRTGEKVFLECVQDMDHENMFWYRQDPGLGLRLIYFSYDVKMKEKGDIPEGYSVSREKKERFSLILESASTNQTSMYLCASIMDRVSNTGELFFGEGSRLTVL.

This clonotype came up a few times. This chain uses TRBV20-1 with TRBJ2-7, with D hard to call. Germline V gene lookup returns CDR1 DFQATT and CDR2 SNEGSKA (reference sequence). This CDR3 region has 13 residues. Trimming stripped 6 bases from V and 0 bases from J, with 12 bases between. CDR3 nucleotides: TGCAGTGCGGAGACTCAGAGCTCCTACGAGCAGTACTTC. It specifies CSAETQSSYEQYF.

This clonotype was seen at least ten times. J is TRBJ2-1 and V is TRBV7-8; 7 nucleotides agree with TRBD1. Looked up from germline, CDR1 is SGHVS and CDR2 is FQNEAQ. CDR3 length: 17 residues. The J segment lost 0 bases and the V segment lost 1 base, leaving 6 bases of the junction unmatched. The CDR3 spells CASSLVGDSLSYNEQFF. The CDR3 bases are TGTGCCAGCAGCTTAGTAGGGGACAGCCTCTCCTACAATGAGCAGTTCTTC.

The rearrangement links TRBV12-3 or TRBV12-4 to TRBJ2-1; 8 bases align to TRBD2. The CDR3 has 20 amino acids. V lost 6 bases to trimming and J lost 4 bases; unmatched junction nucleotides: 23. CDR3 DNA: TGTGCCAGCAGCCCCTACTTTTTATTGATCACTAGCGGAGGTTACAATGAGCAGTTCTTC. Residues: CASSPYFLLITSGGYNEQFF.

This chain joins TRBV5-1 and TRBJ2-7; no clear D. CDR1 is SGHRS, CDR2 YFSETQ, per germline. CDR3 length: 14 amino acids. The V and J ends lost 2 bases and 0 bases respectively, with 9 bases between them. The CDR3 sequence: CASSFGFLSYEQYF. As DNA, the CDR3 is TGCGCCAGCAGCTTCGGGTTCCTCTCCTACGAGCAGTACTTC.

At least ten counts were recorded for this clonotype. The chain joins TRBV5-1 to TRBJ2-5; 7 nucleotides align to TRBD2. CDR3 size: 14 residues. Germline loops: CDR1 SGHRS, CDR2 YFSETQ. J lost 3 bases, V lost 4 bases, and 6 bases had no gene match. The CDR3 DNA sequence: TGCGCCAGCAGCCGACTAGCAGATAAAGAGACCCAGTACTTC. Encoded protein: CASSRLADKETQYF.

This clonotype was counted many times. The chain is built from TRBV7-2 and TRBJ2-7; D gene unclear. This CDR3 comprises 15 residues. Germline V gene lookup returns CDR1 SGHTA and CDR2 FQGNSA. The V and J ends lost 1 base and 2 bases respectively, with 12 bases between them. The DNA for the CDR3 is TGTGCCAGCAGCTTAGATTCCCGGAGTACCTACGAGCAGTACTTC. It encodes CASSLDSRSTYEQYF.

The V gene is TRBV29-1, the J gene TRBJ2-1; TRBD2 matches at 8 bases. The germline gives CDR1 SQVTM, CDR2 ANQGSEA. V was pared by 4 bases and J by 2 bases, with 7 bases of the junction left unmatched. The length of the CDR3 is 15 residues. Here the CDR3 reads CSVVTGRVAYNEQFF. The DNA for the CDR3 is TGCAGCGTTGTAACCGGGAGGGTTGCCTACAATGAGCAGTTCTTC.